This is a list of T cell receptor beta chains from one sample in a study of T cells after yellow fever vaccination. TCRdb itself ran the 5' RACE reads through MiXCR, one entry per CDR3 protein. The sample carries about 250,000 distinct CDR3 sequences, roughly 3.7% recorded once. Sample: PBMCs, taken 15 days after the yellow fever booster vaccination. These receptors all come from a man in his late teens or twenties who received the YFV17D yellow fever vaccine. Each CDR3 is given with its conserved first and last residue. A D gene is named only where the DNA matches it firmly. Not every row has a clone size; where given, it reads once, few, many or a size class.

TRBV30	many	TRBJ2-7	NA	CAWSLSAGDYEQYF	TGTGCCTGGAGTTTGTCAGCGGGCGACTACGAGCAGTACTTC
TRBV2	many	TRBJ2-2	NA	CASSAVFRGTGELFF	TGTGCCAGCAGTGCGGTCTTTCGAGGGACCGGGGAGCTGTTTTTT
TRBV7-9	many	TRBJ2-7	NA	CASSLNVKVGEQYF	TGTGCCAGCAGCTTAAACGTGAAGGTGGGGGAGCAGTACTTC
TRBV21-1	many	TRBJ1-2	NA	CASSKRDLFFYTF	TGTGCCAGCAGCAAGAGGGACCTTTTCTTCTACACCTTC
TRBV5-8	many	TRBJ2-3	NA	CASSSPSSGSGTDTQYF	TGTGCCAGCAGCTCGCCCTCATCGGGTAGTGGCACAGATACGCAGTATTTT
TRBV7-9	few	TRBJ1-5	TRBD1	CASSPGTGDNQPQHF	TGTGCCAGCAGCCCCGGGACAGGGGACAATCAGCCCCAGCATTTT
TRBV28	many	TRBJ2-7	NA	CASSFNPGVEQYF	TGTGCCAGCAGTTTCAACCCCGGGGTCGAGCAGTACTTC
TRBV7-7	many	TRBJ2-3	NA	CASSPTTGSDTQYF	TGTGCTAGCAGCCCAACAACGGGGTCGGATACGCAGTATTTT
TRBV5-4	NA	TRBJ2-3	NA	CASRLEGGSTDTQYF	TGTGCCAGCAGGCTGGAAGGGGGGAGCACAGATACGCAGTATTTT
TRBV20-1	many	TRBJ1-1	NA	CSARDPGASLGAFF	TGCAGTGCTAGAGACCCCGGGGCTTCACTGGGAGCTTTCTTT
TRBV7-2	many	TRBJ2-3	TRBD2	CASKAGGGHTQYF	TGTGCCAGCAAGGCGGGGGGGGGGCATACGCAGTATTTT
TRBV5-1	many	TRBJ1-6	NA	CASSSGTDDSPLHF	TGCGCCAGCAGCTCCGGGACGGACGATTCACCCCTCCACTTT
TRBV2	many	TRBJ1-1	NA	CASRGRTRSTEAFF	TGTGCCAGCAGGGGACGGACGAGGTCCACTGAAGCTTTCTTT
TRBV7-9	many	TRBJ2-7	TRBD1	CASSSPTGVLYEQYF	TGTGCCAGCAGCTCCCCGACAGGGGTTTTGTACGAGCAGTACTTC
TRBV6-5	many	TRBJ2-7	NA	CASSYGIGTYEQYF	TGTGCCAGCAGTTACGGTATAGGGACCTACGAGCAGTACTTC
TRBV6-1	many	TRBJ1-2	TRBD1	CASSEGRGHGYGYTF	TGTGCCAGCAGTGAAGGGAGGGGGCACGGCTATGGCTACACCTTC
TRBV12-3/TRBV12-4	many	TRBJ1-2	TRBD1	CASSRGDSANYGYTF	TGTGCCAGCAGCCGCGGGGACAGCGCTAACTATGGCTACACCTTC
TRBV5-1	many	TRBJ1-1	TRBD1	CASSTMGQTFSATEAFF	TGCGCCAGCAGCACTATGGGACAGACATTCTCCGCCACTGAAGCTTTCTTT
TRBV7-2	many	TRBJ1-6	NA	CASSLLRSSYNSPLHF	TGTGCCAGCAGTCTCCTGAGGTCATCCTATAATTCACCCCTCCACTTT
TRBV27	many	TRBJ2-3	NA	CDQEGRFGTDTQYF	TGTGACCAGGAGGGGAGGTTTGGGACAGATACGCAGTATTTT
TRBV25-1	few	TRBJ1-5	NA	CASSESLLSQPQHF	TGTGCCAGCAGTGAATCCCTACTCTCCCAGCCCCAGCATTTT
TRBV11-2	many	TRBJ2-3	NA	CASSPDMWGTDTQYF	TGTGCCAGCAGCCCGGATATGTGGGGCACAGATACGCAGTATTTT
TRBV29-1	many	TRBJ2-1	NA	CSVESAYNEQFF	TGCAGCGTTGAATCAGCGTACAATGAGCAGTTCTTC
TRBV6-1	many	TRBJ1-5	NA	CASSEARQGHQPQHF	TGTGCCAGCAGTGAAGCTCGCCAGGGCCATCAGCCCCAGCATTTT
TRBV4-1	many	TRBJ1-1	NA	CASSLRMNTEAFF	TGCGCCAGCAGCCTACGGATGAACACTGAAGCTTTCTTT